This T cell receptor (beta chain) was recovered during a study of OX40 agonist ivuxolimab in advanced cancers. On the study more broadly: Recorded diagnoses for dose-escalation patients were hepatocellular carcinoma, melanoma, renal cell or head and neck cancer. Of mixed ages from about 23 to 90 and averaging about 56 years, the group was roughly 85% male.

This CDR3 region has 14 residues. The V gene lost 2 bases and the J gene lost 5 bases, with 12 bases spanning the gap. From germline, CDR1 is MNHNS and CDR2 SASEGT. The repertoire was sequenced with immunoSEQ multiplex PCR; TCRdb's copy has only in-frame clones and lacks some. The table includes about 95,000 clones, approximately 92% detected once. The sequencing here drew on CD4+ or CD8+ T cells sorted from blood, taken in a trial of the OX40 agonist ivuxolimab. The chain links TRBV6-1 to TRBJ2-5; perhaps TRBD1 as D (5 bases). The sequence derives from an adult with an advanced solid tumor such as melanoma, head and neck, liver or kidney cancer. As DNA, the CDR3 is TGTGCCAGCAGTGAAATAGGGGCTGGGGAGACCCAGTACTTC. It yields the protein CASSEIGAGETQYF.